The 21 T cell receptor beta chains reported below all come from one sample, sequenced in a study of cytomegalovirus exposure and HLA in healthy donors. A multiplex PCR was run with 60 Vbeta primers and 13 Jbeta primers. The repertoire was sequenced with immunoSEQ multiplex PCR; TCRdb's copy has only in-frame clones and lacks some. Altogether about 100,000 clones are present, about four fifths being singletons, with the ten largest covering roughly 4%. Sequenced: PBMCs. These receptors were obtained from a woman in her 70s in good health and CMV-seropositive.

The V gene is TRBV7-3, the J gene TRBJ2-1; no clear D. Germline V gene sequence: CDR1 SGHTA, CDR2 FQGTGA. Trimming took off 4 bases at V and 0 bases at J, with 10 bases between the two ends. CDR3 length: 15 amino acids. CDR3 DNA: TGTGCCAGCAGCTCGAAGACGGGCTCCTACAATGAGCAGTTCTTC. It is translated as CASSSKTGSYNEQFF.

The V gene is TRBV4-3, the J gene TRBJ1-2; D is possibly TRBD1 (6 bases). V lost 1 base to trimming and J lost 7 bases, with 10 bases between them. CDR1 LGHNA and CDR2 YSLEER come from the germline V gene. This CDR3 is built from 13 residues. DNA for the CDR3: TGCGCCAGCAGCCAAGCTGGGGGCGGTGGCTACACCTTC. It specifies CASSQAGGGGYTF.

The count of this clone is one. This chain's CDR3 is CASSPLETNYGYTF. DNA of the CDR3: TGCGCCAGCAGCCCACTCGAGACTAACTATGGCTACACCTTC. V and J are TRBV4-3 and TRBJ1-2; D gene uncertain. The CDR3 has 14 amino acids. Trimming removed 4 bases from V and 0 bases from J, with 9 bases in between. The germline V gene has CDR1 LGHNA and CDR2 YSLEER.

The CDR3 sequence: CASSTGGGNAYNEQFF. CDR3 coding DNA: TGTGCCAGCAGCACCGGAGGCGGGAACGCCTACAATGAGCAGTTCTTC. The V call is TRBV11-2, the J call TRBJ2-1, with D perhaps matching TRBD2 (6 bases). V dropped 5 bases and J dropped 2 bases, with 16 bases sitting between them. This CDR3 spans 16 amino acids. Germline V gives CDR1 SGHAT, CDR2 FQNNGV. The full variable domain, in which reference TRBV11-2 and TRBJ2-1 provide the parts outside the CDR3, is EAGVAQSPRYKIIEKRQSVAFWCNPISGHATLYWYQQILGQGPKLLIQFQNNGVVDDSQLPKDRFSAERLKGVDSTLKIQPAKLEDSAVYLCASSTGGGNAYNEQFFGPGTRLTVL.

The DNA for the CDR3 is TGCGCCAGCAGCCATGACGACAGGGGCCTTAAGAACACCGGGGAGCTGTTTTTT. It yields the protein CASSHDDRGLKNTGELFF. The chain has TRBV4-3 and TRBJ2-2; 8 nucleotides align to TRBD1. Germline V gene sequence: CDR1 LGHNA, CDR2 YSLEER. Trimming cost V 3 bases and J 1 base; bases outside gene matches: 10. The CDR3 totals 18 residues.

J is TRBJ2-5 and V is TRBV5-1, with a possible D match to TRBD1 (5 bases). TRBJ2-7 matches the DNA end more closely, so the J call is doubtful. In germline, CDR1 is SGHRS, CDR2 YFSETQ. This CDR3 has 14 amino acids. CDR3 residues: CASSLGASTYEQYF. For the CDR3, the DNA is TGCGCCAGCAGCTTAGGGGCTTCAACCTACGAGCAGTACTTC.

V gene TRBV7-2 combines with J gene TRBJ2-3; 7 bases are a match to TRBD1. This CDR3 has 16 amino acids. The germline V gene has CDR1 SGHTA and CDR2 FQGNSA. V lost 0 bases, J lost 6 bases, and 9 bases stayed unmatched. The CDR3 nucleotides read TGTGCCAGCAGCTTAGCCTTCGGGACAGAGGTCGATACGCAGTATTTT. This translates into CASSLAFGTEVDTQYF.

The CDR3, as DNA: TGTGCCAGCAGCTTTCAGACAGGGAAGGGAACCGGGGAGCTGTTTTTT. Translation gives CASSFQTGKGTGELFF. This sequence joins TRBV7-8 and TRBJ2-2, with 7 bases fitting TRBD1. Germline trimming cut 3 bases from V and 5 bases from J; bases unmatched to any gene: 9. The CDR3 is made up of 16 amino acids. Germline V gene sequence: CDR1 SGHVS, CDR2 FQNEAQ.

The V and J genes are TRBV4-3 and TRBJ2-2; D gene uncertain. Germline CDR1 LGHNA, CDR2 YSLEER. V was trimmed by 1 base and J by 1 base, leaving 4 bases between them. The CDR3 length is 14 residues. CDR3 protein: CASSQALNTGELFF. The CDR3 DNA reads TGCGCCAGCAGCCAAGCATTGAACACCGGGGAGCTGTTTTTT.

The V call is TRBV9, the J call TRBJ2-7; D is undetermined. The V end was cut by 0 bases, the J end by 2 bases, with 12 bases between. The CDR3 totals 15 residues. Per germline, CDR1 SGDLS and CDR2 YYNGEE. CDR3 in amino acids: CASSVAAQATYEQYF. The CDR3 bases are TGTGCCAGCAGCGTAGCTGCCCAGGCCACCTACGAGCAGTACTTC.

The V call is TRBV29-1, the J call TRBJ2-6; 7 bases agree with TRBD1. The CDR3 length is 19 residues. Germline V gene data show CDR1 as SQVTM and CDR2 as ANQGSEA. The V gene end was trimmed by 4 bases and the J gene end by 0 bases; junction bases not matched to a gene: 15. CDR3 nucleotides: TGCAGCGTTGTGGGTATGTCGGGGACAGCGTCCTCTGGGGCCAACGTCCTGACTTTC. Encoded protein: CSVVGMSGTASSGANVLTF.

The chain uses TRBV7-2 and TRBJ2-7; 8 positions match TRBD1. This CDR3 comprises 15 residues. After removal of 5 bases from V and 4 bases from J, the junction contained 10 bases not matched to a gene. Germline V gene lookup returns CDR1 SGHTA and CDR2 FQGNSA. The CDR3 region is CASSLDRGGGYEQYF. The DNA of the CDR3 is TGTGCCAGCAGCCTTGACAGGGGTGGTGGGTACGAGCAGTACTTC.

The rearrangement uses TRBV5-1 and TRBJ2-5, with D perhaps matching TRBD2 (6 bases). The last part of the DNA fits TRBJ2-7 better; the J call may be wrong. This CDR3 comprises 15 residues. Germline values: CDR1 SGHRS, CDR2 YFSETQ. Here the CDR3 DNA reads TGCGCCAGCAGCTTGCGGTCCGGGGGTAACTACGAGCAGTACTTC. Its protein product is CASSLRSGGNYEQYF.

The V call is TRBV28, the J call TRBJ2-2, with D tentatively TRBD2 (7 bases). The germline CDR1 and CDR2 sequences are MDHEN and SYDVKM. V lost 7 bases to trimming and J lost 5 bases, with 20 bases between them. CDR3 size: 16 residues. DNA for the CDR3: TGTGCCAGCATACAAGGGGGGGGAGGGGGAACCGGGGAGCTGTTTTTT. Its protein is CASIQGGGGGTGELFF.

The CDR3 sequence: CSWTVKDEQYF. Here the CDR3 DNA reads TGCAGTTGGACAGTCAAGGACGAGCAGTACTTC. The chain joins TRBV20-1 to TRBJ2-7; D might be TRBD1 (6 bases). The germline gives CDR1 DFQATT, CDR2 SNEGSKA (reference sequence). This CDR3 comprises 11 residues. With 8 bases removed from V and 5 bases from J, the gap between germline ends came to 13 bases.

J is TRBJ1-2 and V is TRBV5-8; possible D gene TRBD1, 5 bases. The CDR3 sequence is 15 residues long. Deletions cut 4 bases from V and 4 bases from J, with 17 bases between. Germline CDR1 SGHTS, CDR2 YDEGEE. The CDR3 spells CASSPREGRSYGYTF. The CDR3 DNA reads as TGTGCCAGCAGCCCTCGGGAGGGGAGGAGCTATGGCTACACCTTC. Looking up the rest from reference TRBV5-8 and TRBJ1-2 gives the full variable domain: EAGVTQSPTHLIKTRGQQATLRCSPISGHTSVYWYQQALGLGLQFLLWYDEGEERNRGNFPPRFSGRQFPNYSSELNVNALELEDSALYLCASSPREGRSYGYTFGSGTRLTVV.

There are a few counts of this clone. The chain is built from TRBV9 and TRBJ1-4; possibly TRBD1 for D (5 bases). CDR1 SGDLS and CDR2 YYNGEE come from the germline V gene. The CDR3 consists of 14 residues. V was clipped by 0 bases and J by 5 bases, with 8 bases between them. CDR3: CASSVGGPNEKLFF. The CDR3 DNA reads as TGTGCCAGCAGCGTAGGGGGCCCAAATGAAAAACTGTTTTTT. Filled out from reference TRBV9 and TRBJ1-4, the complete variable domain reads DSGVTQTPKHLITATGQRVTLRCSPRSGDLSVYWYQQSLDQGLQFLIQYYNGEERAKGNILERFSAQQFPDLHSELNLSSLELGDSALYFCASSVGGPNEKLFFGSGTQLSVL.

This clone has more than one count but fewer than ten. This chain joins TRBV5-1 and TRBJ2-2, with no clear D. The CDR3 sequence is 16 residues long. The germline V gene encodes CDR1 SGHRS and CDR2 YFSETQ. V was cut by 2 bases and J by 0 bases, with 11 bases left in between. The CDR3 DNA is TGCGCCAGCAGCTTTTTGGGCGTCGCGAACACCGGGGAGCTGTTTTTT. Protein sequence: CASSFLGVANTGELFF.

This rearrangement joins TRBV19 to TRBJ2-2; TRBD2 is a possible D gene (7 bases). The germline V gene has CDR1 LNHDA and CDR2 SQIVND (reference sequence). Trimming took 1 base from V and 6 from J, leaving 12 bases between them. The CDR3 loop spans 15 amino acids. The CDR3 nucleotides read TGTGCCAGTAGTATAGTGGGGGGGGCCGCCGGGGAGCTGTTTTTT. Translating it yields CASSIVGGAAGELFF.

The chain joins TRBV19 to TRBJ1-2; 8 bases align to TRBD1. The CDR3 is 14 residues long. V shed 7 bases, J shed 6 bases, and the junction held 10 bases outside the gene matches. Germline CDR1 and CDR2: LNHDA and SQIVND (reference sequence). The CDR3 loop reads CASKKFQGANGYTF. The CDR3 region has the DNA TGTGCCAGTAAAAAGTTCCAGGGGGCGAATGGCTACACCTTC. The complete variable domain, with remaining parts taken from reference TRBV19 and TRBJ1-2, reads DGGITQSPKYLFRKEGQNVTLSCEQNLNHDAMYWYRQDPGQGLRLIYYSQIVNDFQKGDIAEGYSVSREKKESFPLTVTSAQKNPTAFYLCASKKFQGANGYTFGSGTRLTVV.

Remarks on this clone: At one boundary the junction diverges from the germline segment, which might be a read error. V gene TRBV7-9 combines with J gene TRBJ2-7, with 8 bases that match TRBD1. CDR1 is SEHNR, CDR2 FQNEAQ, per germline (reference sequence). The CDR3 has 15 amino acids. In DNA, the CDR3 is TGTTCCAGCAGCTCGCAGGGGGCCCGGACCTACGAGCAGTACTTC. Its protein is CSSSSQGARTYEQYF.